This TCR beta chain was identified during a study of blood T cells in healthy people across ages. Looked up from germline, CDR1 is SGHRS and CDR2 is YFSETQ. The CDR3 has 15 amino acids. The V end lost 0 bases, the J end lost 2 bases, and 11 bases lay between the germline ends. A second roughly 7 to 11 cycle PCR used barcoded and J-beta primers. TCRdb fed the 5' RACE reads into MiXCR, producing one record per CDR3 protein. The sample gives about a million distinct CDR3 sequences, under 40% of which show up once; less than 15% is in the top ten. The receptor comes from a man aged 18 to 30 in good health. Input material: blood. V is TRBV5-1 and J is TRBJ1-2; D remains ambiguous. The CDR3 DNA follows: TGCGCCAGCAGCTTGGCCACAGACCTCAACTATGGCTACACCTTC. It yields the protein CASSLATDLNYGYTF.